This T cell receptor beta chain was sequenced for a study of cytomegalovirus exposure and HLA in healthy donors. Germline CDR1 reads MGHRA; CDR2 reads YSYEKL. After removal of 4 bases from V and 3 bases from J, the junction contained 4 bases not matched to a gene. CDR3 length: 15 residues. This PCR relied on a set of 60 Vbeta primers and 13 Jbeta primers. TCRdb keeps only in-frame clones here, not all; method: immunoSEQ multiplex PCR. The table has approximately 130,000 clones, about 82% seen once. Study outcomes and limitations: Relative to equally common others, HLA-associated TCR beta chains showed greater clonal expansion in a later analysis. Being indistinguishable, some V segments were excluded, TRBV6-2 and TRBV6-3 among them.

A note on this clone: Its antigen is unidentified.

J is TRBJ2-1 and V is TRBV4-1; 9 nucleotides align to TRBD1. Sequenced: PBMCs. The receptor was derived from a boy aged 10-17 years in good health and CMV-seronegative. The CDR3 is CASSPGTGIYNEQFF. The CDR3, as DNA: TGCGCCAGCAGCCCCGGGACAGGGATCTACAATGAGCAGTTCTTC.